The clone carrying this TCR beta chain was seen many times. Antigen specificity is unknown. The data originate from a study of T cells in Graves' hyperthyroidism and ophthalmopathy. Study results and caveats: Prediction of ophthalmopathy progression came a median 6.5 months pre-onset.

Fresh peripheral blood, roughly 10 ml, was the source of the PBMCs. The CDR3 loop spans 12 amino acids. Germline-derived CDR1 and CDR2 are MNHNY and SVGAGI (reference sequence). The V end lost 0 bases, the J end lost 8 bases, and 4 bases lay between the germline ends. Amplified regions were TCR beta CDR3 sequences from RNA transcripts. TCR CDR3 underwent first-round RT-PCR with the HTBI primer set. TCRdb called the multiplex PCR reads again in MiXCR, with one record for every CDR3 protein. The sample carries approximately 630,000 distinct CDR3 sequences, around 16% recorded once. The source of this sequence is a woman aged 25-40 years with Graves' hyperthyroidism. This rearrangement joins TRBV6-6 to TRBJ1-4; D is unresolved. Specimen: blood. CDR3 sequence reads: CASSYSGEKLFF. CDR3 coding DNA: TGTGCCAGCAGTTACTCGGGAGAAAAACTGTTTTTT.